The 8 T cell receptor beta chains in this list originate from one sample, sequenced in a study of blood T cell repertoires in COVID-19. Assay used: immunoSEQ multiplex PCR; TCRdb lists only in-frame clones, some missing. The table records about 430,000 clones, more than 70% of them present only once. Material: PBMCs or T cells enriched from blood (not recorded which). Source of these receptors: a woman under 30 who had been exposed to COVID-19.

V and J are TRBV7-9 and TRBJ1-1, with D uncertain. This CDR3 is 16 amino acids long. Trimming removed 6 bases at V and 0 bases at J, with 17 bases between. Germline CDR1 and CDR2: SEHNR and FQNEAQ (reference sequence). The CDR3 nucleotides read TGTGCCAGCAGACCGACCGCTAATACAGTGAACACTGAAGCTTTCTTT. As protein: CASRPTANTVNTEAFF.

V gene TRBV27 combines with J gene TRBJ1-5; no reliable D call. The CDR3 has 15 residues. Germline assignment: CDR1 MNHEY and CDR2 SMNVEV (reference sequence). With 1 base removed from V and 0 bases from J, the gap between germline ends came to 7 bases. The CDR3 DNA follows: TGTGCCAGCAGTTTATTATCGGGTAGCAATCAGCCCCAGCATTTT. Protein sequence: CASSLLSGSNQPQHF.

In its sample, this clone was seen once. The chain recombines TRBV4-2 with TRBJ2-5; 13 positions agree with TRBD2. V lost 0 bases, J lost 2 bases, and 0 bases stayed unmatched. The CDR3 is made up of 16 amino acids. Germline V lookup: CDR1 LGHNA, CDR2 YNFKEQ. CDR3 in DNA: TGTGCCAGCAGCCAAGAGACTAGCGGGGGGCAAGAGACCCAGTACTTC. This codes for CASSQETSGGQETQYF.

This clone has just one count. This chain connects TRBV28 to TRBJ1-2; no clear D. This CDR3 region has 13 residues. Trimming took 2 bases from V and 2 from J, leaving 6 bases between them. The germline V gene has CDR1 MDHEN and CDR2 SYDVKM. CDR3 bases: TGTGCCAGCAGTTTAAAACTGAACTATGGCTACACCTTC. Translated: CASSLKLNYGYTF.

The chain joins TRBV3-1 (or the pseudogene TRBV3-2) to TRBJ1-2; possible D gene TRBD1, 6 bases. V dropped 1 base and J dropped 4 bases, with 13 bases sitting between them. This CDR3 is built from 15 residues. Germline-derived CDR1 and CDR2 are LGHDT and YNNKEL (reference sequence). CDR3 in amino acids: CASSQAPGERYGYTF. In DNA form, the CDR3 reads TGTGCCAGCAGCCAAGCGCCAGGGGAACGCTATGGCTACACCTTC.

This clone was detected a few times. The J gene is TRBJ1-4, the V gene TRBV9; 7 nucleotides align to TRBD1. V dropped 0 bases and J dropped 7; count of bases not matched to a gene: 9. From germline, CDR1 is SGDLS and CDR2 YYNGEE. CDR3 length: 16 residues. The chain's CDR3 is CASSVGEGASGEKLFF. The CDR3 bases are TGTGCCAGCAGCGTAGGTGAGGGGGCGAGTGGTGAAAAACTGTTTTTT.

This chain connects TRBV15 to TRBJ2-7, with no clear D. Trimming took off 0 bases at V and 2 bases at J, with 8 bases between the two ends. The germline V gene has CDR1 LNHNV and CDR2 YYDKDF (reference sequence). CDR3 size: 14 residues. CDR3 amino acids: CATSRDPVAYEQYF. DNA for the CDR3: TGTGCCACCAGCAGAGATCCGGTGGCCTACGAGCAGTACTTC. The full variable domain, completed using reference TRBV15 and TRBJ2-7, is DAMVIQNPRYQVTQFGKPVTLSCSQTLNHNVMYWYQQKSSQAPKLLFHYYDKDFNNEADTPDNFQSRRPNTSFCFLDIRSPGLGDTAMYLCATSRDPVAYEQYFGPGTRLTVT.

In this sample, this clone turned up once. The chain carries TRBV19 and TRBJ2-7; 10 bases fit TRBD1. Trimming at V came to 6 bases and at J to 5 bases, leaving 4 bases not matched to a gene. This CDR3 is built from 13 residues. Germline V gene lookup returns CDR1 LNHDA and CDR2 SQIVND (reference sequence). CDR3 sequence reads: CASRTGGTDEQYF. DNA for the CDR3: TGTGCCAGTAGGACAGGGGGCACCGACGAGCAGTACTTC.